These T cell receptor beta chains were read from a single sample in a study of T cells in Graves' hyperthyroidism and ophthalmopathy. TCRdb itself ran the multiplex PCR reads through MiXCR, one entry per CDR3 protein. Here the sample spans around 760,000 distinct CDR3 sequences, 35% being singletons. Sequenced input: blood. These receptors came from a woman aged 40 to 50 with Graves' hyperthyroidism. The CDR3 runs from the conserved cysteine through the conserved F or W. The order of the fields is J gene, clone size, D gene, V gene, CDR3 protein, CDR3 DNA. A D gene is named only where the DNA matches it firmly. Clone size appears in some rows only: once, few, many, or a class for an expanded clone.

J: TRBJ2-1
size: -
D: TRBD2
V: TRBV10-3
CDR3: CAISDPGLASYNEQFF
DNA: TGTGCCATCAGTGACCCCGGACTAGCGAGTTACAATGAGCAGTTCTTC

J: TRBJ2-7
size: -
D: -
V: TRBV6-1
CDR3: CASRETSSYEQYF
DNA: TGTGCCAGCAGGGAGACTAGCTCCTACGAGCAGTACTTC

J: TRBJ2-5
size: once
D: -
V: TRBV18
CDR3: CASAGLQETQYF
DNA: TGTGCCAGCGCGGGACTCCAAGAGACCCAGTACTTC

J: TRBJ1-1
size: many
D: -
V: TRBV19
CDR3: CASTKALSTEAFF
DNA: TGTGCCAGTACGAAGGCCCTGAGCACTGAAGCTTTCTTT

J: TRBJ2-7
size: many
D: -
V: TRBV12-3/TRBV12-4
CDR3: CASTTGGSYEQYF
DNA: TGTGCCAGCACCACCGGAGGCTCCTACGAGCAGTACTTC

J: TRBJ2-7
size: -
D: -
V: TRBV6-5
CDR3: CGTTGQSYEQYF
DNA: TGTGGAACGACTGGACAGTCCTACGAGCAGTACTTC

J: TRBJ2-7
size: few
D: TRBD1
V: TRBV6-5
CDR3: CASSLRQGFPGEQYF
DNA: TGTGCCAGCAGTCTCCGACAGGGCTTTCCTGGCGAGCAGTACTTC

J: TRBJ1-4
size: -
D: -
V: TRBV7-9
CDR3: CASSVQGLGKLFF
DNA: TGTGCCAGCAGCGTACAGGGATTAGGAAAACTGTTTTTT

J: TRBJ2-7
size: many
D: TRBD2
V: TRBV5-1
CDR3: CASSWGGEQYF
DNA: TGCGCCAGCAGCTGGGGGGGCGAGCAGTACTTC

J: TRBJ2-5
size: -
D: -
V: TRBV7-8
CDR3: CASSPGTAVQETQYF
DNA: TGTGCCAGCAGCCCCGGGACCGCCGTCCAAGAGACCCAGTACTTC

J: TRBJ2-2
size: many
D: TRBD2
V: TRBV11-2
CDR3: CASSETSLGELFF
DNA: TGTGCCAGCAGTGAGACTAGCCTCGGGGAGCTGTTTTTT

J: TRBJ1-2
size: -
D: TRBD1
V: TRBV29-1
CDR3: CSVVDRVRGYGGYTF
DNA: TGCAGCGTTGTGGACAGGGTGAGGGGCTACGGTGGCTACACCTTC

J: TRBJ1-5
size: -
D: -
V: TRBV9
CDR3: CASSQGFVNNQPQHF
DNA: TGTGCCAGCAGCCAAGGATTCGTGAACAATCAGCCCCAGCATTTT

J: TRBJ1-5
size: -
D: -
V: TRBV13
CDR3: CASSVDRGYSNQPQHF
DNA: TGTGCCAGCAGTGTGGACAGAGGGTATAGCAATCAGCCCCAGCATTTT

J: TRBJ2-1
size: once
D: TRBD2
V: TRBV6-4
CDR3: CASSGLAGEYNEQFF
DNA: TGTGCCAGCAGTGGACTAGCGGGGGAGTACAATGAGCAGTTCTTC

J: TRBJ1-2
size: many
D: -
V: TRBV10-3
CDR3: CAISGLVFNYGYTF
DNA: TGTGCCATCAGTGGTTTGGTTTTTAACTATGGCTACACCTTC

J: TRBJ1-3
size: few
D: -
V: TRBV6-6
CDR3: CASSYDAGDSGNTIYF
DNA: TGTGCCAGCAGTTACGACGCGGGAGACTCTGGAAACACCATATATTTT

J: TRBJ2-1
size: -
D: -
V: TRBV15
CDR3: CATSRVQRGDEQFF
DNA: TGTGCCACCAGCAGAGTCCAAAGGGGTGATGAGCAGTTCTTC

J: TRBJ2-2
size: many
D: -
V: TRBV10-3
CDR3: CAIRGHPNTGELFF
DNA: TGTGCCATCAGGGGACACCCGAACACCGGGGAGCTGTTTTTT

J: TRBJ2-7
size: -
D: TRBD1
V: TRBV20-1
CDR3: CSASGSDRGPSYEQYF
DNA: TGCAGTGCTAGTGGTTCGGACAGGGGGCCCTCCTACGAGCAGTACTTC

J: TRBJ2-7
size: many
D: -
V: TRBV7-3
CDR3: CASSLLGPSTYEQYF
DNA: TGTGCCAGCAGCTTATTAGGTCCCTCTACCTACGAGCAGTACTTC

J: TRBJ2-7
size: few
D: TRBD1
V: TRBV7-9
CDR3: CASRQTGGSEQYF
DNA: TGTGCCAGCAGACAAACAGGGGGAAGCGAGCAGTACTTC

J: TRBJ2-2
size: many
D: -
V: TRBV7-9
CDR3: CASSLARGGVAGELFF
DNA: TGTGCCAGCAGCTTAGCCCGGGGAGGAGTGGCCGGGGAGCTGTTTTTT

J: TRBJ1-1
size: few
D: TRBD1
V: TRBV7-9
CDR3: CASSLVDRTNTEAFF
DNA: TGTGCCAGCAGCTTGGTGGACAGGACGAACACTGAAGCTTTCTTT

J: TRBJ2-1
size: -
D: -
V: TRBV15
CDR3: CATSRVGPHNEQFF
DNA: TGTGCCACCAGCAGGGTGGGCCCCCACAATGAGCAGTTCTTC

J: TRBJ2-3
size: -
D: TRBD2
V: TRBV7-2
CDR3: CASSSHFRLAANTQYF
DNA: TGTGCCAGCAGCTCCCATTTTAGACTAGCTGCCAATACGCAGTATTTT

J: TRBJ1-1
size: few
D: -
V: TRBV19
CDR3: CASSILPLGRATEAFF
DNA: TGTGCCAGTAGTATCCTCCCTTTGGGCAGGGCCACTGAAGCTTTCTTT

J: TRBJ2-7
size: -
D: TRBD1
V: TRBV11-2
CDR3: CASSPYRGYSYEQYF
DNA: TGTGCCAGCAGTCCCTACAGGGGTTACTCCTACGAGCAGTACTTC

J: TRBJ1-1
size: many
D: -
V: TRBV25-1
CDR3: CASREGNTEAFF
DNA: TGTGCCAGCAGGGAAGGAAACACTGAAGCTTTCTTT

J: TRBJ2-7
size: many
D: TRBD1
V: TRBV12-3/TRBV12-4
CDR3: CASSPGGYEQYF
DNA: TGTGCCAGCAGTCCAGGGGGCTACGAGCAGTACTTC

J: TRBJ2-7
size: few
D: TRBD1
V: TRBV5-6
CDR3: CASSEGQVTYEQYF
DNA: TGTGCCAGCAGCGAGGGACAGGTAACCTACGAGCAGTACTTC

J: TRBJ1-5
size: -
D: -
V: TRBV20-1
CDR3: CSASPQHF
DNA: TGCAGTGCTAGTCCCCAGCATTTT

J: TRBJ1-3
size: many
D: -
V: TRBV5-1
CDR3: CASSLAMGSGNTIYF
DNA: TGCGCCAGCAGCTTGGCAATGGGATCTGGAAACACCATATATTTT

J: TRBJ2-7
size: once
D: -
V: TRBV29-1
CDR3: CSFAGTYEQYF
DNA: TGCAGCTTCGCGGGGACCTACGAGCAGTACTTC

J: TRBJ1-1
size: -
D: -
V: TRBV2
CDR3: CASSELGGEGKTEAFF
DNA: TGTGCCAGCAGTGAACTAGGGGGAGAGGGGAAAACTGAAGCTTTCTTT

J: TRBJ1-5
size: -
D: -
V: TRBV6-5
CDR3: CASSRGAQPPQHF
DNA: TGTGCCAGCAGCCGGGGCGCCCAGCCGCCCCAGCATTTT

J: TRBJ1-1
size: few
D: -
V: TRBV7-2
CDR3: CASSLMTANTEAFF
DNA: TGTGCCAGCAGCTTAATGACAGCGAACACTGAAGCTTTCTTT

J: TRBJ2-1
size: few
D: TRBD2
V: TRBV19
CDR3: CASRTSGRNEQFF
DNA: TGTGCCAGTCGGACTAGCGGGAGAAATGAGCAGTTCTTC

J: TRBJ2-7
size: -
D: -
V: TRBV24-1
CDR3: CATSDRLGGSHEQYF
DNA: TGTGCCACCAGTGATCGCCTGGGCGGGTCCCACGAGCAGTACTTC

J: TRBJ1-1
size: -
D: -
V: TRBV7-6
CDR3: CASSSPRGRTPSREAFF
DNA: TGTGCCAGCAGCTCCCCCCGTGGTCGAACACCGAGCAGAGAAGCTTTCTTT

J: TRBJ1-6
size: many
D: TRBD1
V: TRBV6-5
CDR3: CASRWAQGALNSPLHF
DNA: TGTGCCAGCAGATGGGCACAGGGGGCGCTTAATTCACCCCTCCACTTT

J: TRBJ1-2
size: many
D: TRBD1
V: TRBV12-3/TRBV12-4
CDR3: CASRGSGGGYGYTF
DNA: TGTGCCAGCCGAGGTTCAGGGGGAGGCTATGGCTACACCTTC

J: TRBJ2-5
size: many
D: TRBD2
V: TRBV19
CDR3: CASSGLAGETQYF
DNA: TGTGCCAGTAGTGGGCTAGCGGGAGAGACCCAGTACTTC